This entry lists 27 T cell receptor beta chains sequenced from one sample in a study of beta chain features in type 1 diabetes. Investigators reverse transcribed all isolated RNA, so they sequenced expressed TCRB transcripts. TCRdb's table, derived via immunoSEQ multiplex PCR, lists solely in-frame clones and lacks some. The data contain approximately 84,000 clones, around a third of them singletons. Sequencing used stem cell memory CD4+ T cells from blood. All receptors come from a woman between 18 and 29 years old in good health.

This clone has ten or more counts. The CDR3 loop reads CASSQGLAGGRQFF. CDR3 bases: TGTGCCAGTAGTCAGGGACTAGCGGGAGGGCGGCAGTTCTTC. This chain joins TRBV19 and TRBJ2-1; 16 positions agree with TRBD2. CDR1 is LNHDA and CDR2 is SQIVND in the germline V gene (reference sequence). V was clipped by 5 bases and J by 12 bases; unmatched bases: 4. CDR3 size: 14 residues.

The chain employs TRBV29-1 and TRBJ2-3; a weak D match, TRBD2 (6 bases). The V and J ends lost 6 bases and 2 bases respectively, with 15 bases between them. The CDR3 sequence is 14 residues long. Germline CDR1 reads SQVTM; CDR2 reads ANQGSEA. The CDR3 coding sequence is TGCAGCGTCCGGAAGCGGGCCACCACAGATACGCAGTATTTT. Its protein is CSVRKRATTDTQYF.

The V call is TRBV29-1, the J call TRBJ2-5; D is possibly TRBD2 (6 bases). The CDR3 is 14 amino acids. Germline CDR1 is SQVTM and CDR2 is ANQGSEA. Trimming stripped 3 bases from V and 4 bases from J, with 15 bases between. In DNA form, the CDR3 reads TGCAGCGTTGATAGGCGGGGCAAAGGAGAGACCCAGTACTTC. Translation gives CSVDRRGKGETQYF.

This clone has only a few counts. The V call is TRBV7-2, the J call TRBJ2-5, with 7 bases that match TRBD1. The CDR3 loop spans 13 amino acids. The germline CDR1 and CDR2 sequences are SGHTA and FQGNSA. V lost 8 bases to trimming and J lost 5 bases; unmatched junction nucleotides: 8. CDR3 sequence: CASRQGHLETQYF. Here the CDR3 DNA reads TGTGCCAGCCGACAGGGACACTTGGAGACCCAGTACTTC.

This clone was seen a few times. The chain joins TRBV27 to TRBJ1-1, with D perhaps TRBD1 (6 bases). CDR1 and CDR2 (germline): MNHEY, SMNVEV (reference sequence). This CDR3 has 15 amino acids. V lost 7 bases and J lost 0, with 15 bases in between. The CDR3 coding sequence is TGTGCCAGCACCTCCTCAGGGGTCTTGAACACTGAAGCTTTCTTT. Translation: CASTSSGVLNTEAFF.

V and J are TRBV30 and TRBJ1-5; 7 bases are a match to TRBD1. The CDR3 covers 15 residues. In germline, CDR1 is GTSNPN, CDR2 SVGIG (reference sequence). The junction had 7 bases not matched to a gene; V was cut back by 2 bases and J by 3 bases. The CDR3 sequence: CAWSYRGLYNQPQHF. Here the CDR3 DNA reads TGTGCCTGGAGTTACAGGGGTCTCTACAATCAGCCCCAGCATTTT.

Ten or more counts support this clone. The chain links TRBV28 to TRBJ1-6; 7 bases fit TRBD1. CDR3 length: 12 amino acids. The germline V gene encodes CDR1 MDHEN and CDR2 SYDVKM. With 7 bases clipped from V and 10 bases from J, the junction kept 4 bases outside the gene matches. CDR3 coding DNA: TGTGCCAGCAAGAGGGGGCCCTCACCCCTCCACTTT. It encodes CASKRGPSPLHF. The full variable domain, its missing parts supplied by reference TRBV28 and TRBJ1-6, is DVKVTQSSRYLVKRTGEKVFLECVQDMDHENMFWYRQDPGLGLRLIYFSYDVKMKEKGDIPEGYSVSREKKERFSLILESASTNQTSMYLCASKRGPSPLHFGNGTRLTVT.

This clone came up a few times. The chain combines TRBV5-4 with TRBJ2-5, with 11 nucleotides matching TRBD2. The CDR3 totals 14 residues. Trimming removed 5 bases from V and 6 bases from J; junction bases left unmatched: 6. Germline V gene sequence: CDR1 SGHNT, CDR2 YYREEE (reference sequence). CDR3 DNA: TGTGCCAGCAGATTAGCGGGAGGGTTGAAGACCCAGTACTTC. Its protein product is CASRLAGGLKTQYF.

There are many counts of this clone. The V and J genes are TRBV18 and TRBJ2-1; a possible D gene is TRBD1 (5 bases). V lost 3 bases, J lost 7 bases, and 16 bases lay in between. This CDR3 is built from 15 residues. CDR1 and CDR2 (germline): KGHSH, LQKENI. The CDR3 region has the DNA TGTGCCAGCTCACCCAGGCAGGGATGGACGAATGAGCAGTTCTTC. Its translation is CASSPRQGWTNEQFF.

The rearrangement links TRBV18 to TRBJ2-5; D uncertain. V was pared by 4 bases and J by 1 base, with 7 bases between. The CDR3 length is 13 residues. The V gene's germline CDR1 is KGHSH and CDR2 LQKENI. The CDR3, as DNA: TGTGCCAGCTCACTTCGGTCCCAAGAGACCCAGTACTTC. Encoded protein: CASSLRSQETQYF.

V usage is TRBV27 and J usage is TRBJ1-2; D not certain. The CDR3 totals 13 residues. CDR1 and CDR2 from the germline V gene are MNHEY and SMNVEV (reference sequence). Trimming cost V 4 bases and J 4 bases, with 10 bases left between them. The CDR3 is CASSSGLGYGYTF. The CDR3 bases are TGTGCCAGCAGTTCCGGACTCGGCTATGGCTACACCTTC.

This clone was seen only a few times. The chain employs TRBV19 and TRBJ1-1; no definite D call. V dropped 5 bases and J dropped 4 bases, with 8 bases sitting between them. CDR1 is LNHDA and CDR2 is SQIVND in the germline V gene (reference sequence). CDR3 length equals 12 residues. This chain's CDR3 is CASSPRFTEAFF. CDR3 DNA sequence: TGTGCCAGTAGTCCCCGTTTCACTGAAGCTTTCTTT.

The chain combines TRBV14 with TRBJ2-1, with a tentative D call TRBD2 (7 bases). This CDR3 contains 16 residues. The V end lost 2 bases, the J end lost 10 bases, and 21 bases lay between the germline ends. CDR1 is SGHDN and CDR2 is FVKESK in the germline V gene. CDR3 sequence (DNA): TGTGCCAGCAGCCAACTCAGAGCGGGGCTAGGGGGGGAGCAGTTCTTC. Its translation is CASSQLRAGLGGEQFF.

This clone was observed a single time. The chain couples TRBV7-9 to TRBJ1-3, with 8 bases aligning to TRBD1. CDR3 length: 16 amino acids. Trimming took 5 bases from V and 3 from J; bases not matched to a gene: 9. Germline V lookup: CDR1 SEHNR, CDR2 FQNEAQ (reference sequence). The CDR3 sequence: CASSTFTDRGGNTIYF. For the CDR3, the DNA is TGTGCCAGCAGCACCTTTACCGACAGGGGTGGAAACACCATATATTTT.

This clone was detected only a few times. The V gene is TRBV6-5, the J gene TRBJ1-4, with TRBD1 matching 7 bases. Trimming cost V 0 bases and J 8 bases; bases outside gene matches: 9. Germline V gene sequence: CDR1 MNHEY, CDR2 SVGAGI. The CDR3 covers 16 residues. The CDR3 spells CASSYSHRGRGEKLFF. The CDR3, as DNA: TGTGCCAGCAGTTACTCACACAGGGGAAGGGGCGAAAAACTGTTTTTT.

The chain uses TRBV2 and TRBJ2-1; TRBD2 matches at 14 bases. CDR3 length equals 17 residues. After removal of 5 bases from V and 7 bases from J, the junction contained 10 bases not matched to a gene. Germline V gives CDR1 SNHLY, CDR2 FYNNEI. CDR3 sequence: CASSPRGTSGRENEQFF. CDR3 DNA sequence: TGTGCCAGCAGTCCCCGGGGGACTAGCGGGAGAGAGAATGAGCAGTTCTTC.

In this sample, this clone turned up a few times. The DNA of the CDR3 is TGTGCCAGCAGCTTGTGGGGAGACCCGCAGTATTTT. It codes for CASSLWGDPQYF. This chain uses TRBV5-6 with TRBJ2-3, with D possibly matching TRBD2 (5 bases). The V end lost 1 base, the J end lost 10 bases, and 10 bases lay between the germline ends. The CDR3 extends over 12 amino acids. Germline values: CDR1 SGHDT, CDR2 YYEEEE.

This chain joins TRBV29-1 and TRBJ1-2; 7 bases align to TRBD1. This CDR3 has 14 residues. Germline-derived CDR1 and CDR2 are SQVTM and ANQGSEA. V was pared by 4 bases and J by 4 bases, with 9 bases of the junction left unmatched. This chain's CDR3 is CSVGTGAIGYGYTF. CDR3 coding DNA: TGCAGCGTTGGGACAGGAGCAATTGGCTATGGCTACACCTTC.

CDR3 sequence reads: CASSGKDSGGQETQYF. In DNA, the CDR3 is TGTGCCAGCAGTGGTAAGGACTCCGGAGGCCAAGAGACCCAGTACTTC. V gene TRBV25-1 combines with J gene TRBJ2-5; TRBD2 might be the D (5 bases). Deletions cut 4 bases from V and 1 base from J, with 16 bases between. CDR1 and CDR2 (germline): MGHDK, SYGVNS. The CDR3 totals 16 residues.

The CDR3 spells CASSSVAYEQFF. The CDR3 bases are TGTGCCAGCAGTTCGGTAGCCTATGAGCAGTTCTTC. The chain joins TRBV27 to TRBJ2-1, with unresolved D. The CDR3 is 12 amino acids. Trimming removed 4 bases from V and 8 bases from J, with 9 bases in between. The germline gives CDR1 MNHEY, CDR2 SMNVEV (reference sequence).

The rearrangement links TRBV27 to TRBJ2-1, with 8 bases matching TRBD2. The CDR3 sequence is 15 residues long. Germline CDR1 and CDR2: MNHEY and SMNVEV (reference sequence). After removal of 1 base from V and 6 bases from J, the junction contained 5 bases not matched to a gene. The CDR3 spells CASSLWREDGNEQFF. In nucleotides, the CDR3 is TGTGCCAGCAGTTTATGGCGGGAGGATGGCAATGAGCAGTTCTTC.

A few counts support this clone. The rearrangement joins TRBV15 to TRBJ2-3; no clear D gene. V was cut by 6 bases and J by 0 bases, with 10 bases left in between. Germline CDR1 and CDR2: LNHNV and YYDKDF (reference sequence). This CDR3 spans 14 amino acids. The CDR3 spells CATRRVASTDTQYF. In DNA form, the CDR3 reads TGTGCCACCAGACGGGTCGCTAGCACAGATACGCAGTATTTT.

As DNA, the CDR3 is TGTGCCAGCAGTTATATTTCCGGGGAGACCCAGTACTTC. This codes for CASSYISGETQYF. V usage is TRBV6-6 and J usage is TRBJ2-5; unclear D gene. This CDR3 comprises 13 residues. V gave up 3 bases and J gave up 5 bases, with 10 bases separating them. The germline V gene has CDR1 MNHNY and CDR2 SVGAGI (reference sequence).

This clone was found once. The V call is TRBV6-5, the J call TRBJ1-5, with D maybe TRBD1 (5 bases). Deletions cut 5 bases from V and 11 bases from J, with 10 bases between. CDR3 size: 11 residues. CDR1 MNHEY and CDR2 SVGAGI come from the germline V gene. DNA of the CDR3: TGTGCCAGCAGTGAAGAAGGGGCCCAGCATTTT. Protein: CASSEEGAQHF.

The genes are TRBV9 and TRBJ2-5; D possibly corresponds to TRBD2 (7 bases). TRBJ2-7 matches the DNA end more closely, so the J call is doubtful. This CDR3 region has 13 residues. Per germline, CDR1 SGDLS and CDR2 YYNGEE. CDR3 in amino acids: CASSPGGPYEQYF. In DNA, the CDR3 is TGTGCCAGCAGCCCCGGGGGGCCCTACGAGCAGTACTTC.

In DNA form, the CDR3 reads TGTGCCAGCTCACTACCGGGACTAGCGGGCACCGGGGAGCTGTTTTTT. Translating it yields CASSLPGLAGTGELFF. The rearrangement joins TRBV18 to TRBJ2-2; TRBD2 matches 12 bases. J lost 4 bases, V lost 4 bases, and 4 bases had no gene match. This CDR3 comprises 16 residues. The germline CDR1 and CDR2 sequences are KGHSH and LQKENI.

This clone was seen more than once but under ten times. The chain links TRBV4-2 to TRBJ1-5; 7 bases agree with TRBD1. The CDR3 is 15 residues long. Germline V lookup: CDR1 LGHNA, CDR2 YNFKEQ. The V and J ends lost 3 bases and 5 bases, in that order; junction bases with no gene match: 7. CDR3 amino acids: CASSHPGQTDQPQHF. CDR3 in DNA: TGTGCCAGCAGCCACCCGGGACAGACTGATCAGCCCCAGCATTTT.